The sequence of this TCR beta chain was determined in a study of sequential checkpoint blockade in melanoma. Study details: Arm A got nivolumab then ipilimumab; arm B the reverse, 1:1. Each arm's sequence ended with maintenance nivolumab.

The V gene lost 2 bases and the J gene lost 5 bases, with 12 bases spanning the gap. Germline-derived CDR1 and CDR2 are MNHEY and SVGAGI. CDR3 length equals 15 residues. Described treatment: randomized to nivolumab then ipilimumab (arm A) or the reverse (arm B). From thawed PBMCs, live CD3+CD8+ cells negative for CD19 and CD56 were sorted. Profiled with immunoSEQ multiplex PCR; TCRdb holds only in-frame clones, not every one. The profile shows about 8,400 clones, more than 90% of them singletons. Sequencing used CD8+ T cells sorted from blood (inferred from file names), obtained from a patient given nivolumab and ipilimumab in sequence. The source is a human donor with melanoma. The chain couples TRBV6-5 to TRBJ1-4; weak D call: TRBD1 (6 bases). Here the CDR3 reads CASSYMGQLNEKLFF. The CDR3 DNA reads TGTGCCAGCAGTTACATGGGACAACTAAATGAAAAACTGTTTTTT.